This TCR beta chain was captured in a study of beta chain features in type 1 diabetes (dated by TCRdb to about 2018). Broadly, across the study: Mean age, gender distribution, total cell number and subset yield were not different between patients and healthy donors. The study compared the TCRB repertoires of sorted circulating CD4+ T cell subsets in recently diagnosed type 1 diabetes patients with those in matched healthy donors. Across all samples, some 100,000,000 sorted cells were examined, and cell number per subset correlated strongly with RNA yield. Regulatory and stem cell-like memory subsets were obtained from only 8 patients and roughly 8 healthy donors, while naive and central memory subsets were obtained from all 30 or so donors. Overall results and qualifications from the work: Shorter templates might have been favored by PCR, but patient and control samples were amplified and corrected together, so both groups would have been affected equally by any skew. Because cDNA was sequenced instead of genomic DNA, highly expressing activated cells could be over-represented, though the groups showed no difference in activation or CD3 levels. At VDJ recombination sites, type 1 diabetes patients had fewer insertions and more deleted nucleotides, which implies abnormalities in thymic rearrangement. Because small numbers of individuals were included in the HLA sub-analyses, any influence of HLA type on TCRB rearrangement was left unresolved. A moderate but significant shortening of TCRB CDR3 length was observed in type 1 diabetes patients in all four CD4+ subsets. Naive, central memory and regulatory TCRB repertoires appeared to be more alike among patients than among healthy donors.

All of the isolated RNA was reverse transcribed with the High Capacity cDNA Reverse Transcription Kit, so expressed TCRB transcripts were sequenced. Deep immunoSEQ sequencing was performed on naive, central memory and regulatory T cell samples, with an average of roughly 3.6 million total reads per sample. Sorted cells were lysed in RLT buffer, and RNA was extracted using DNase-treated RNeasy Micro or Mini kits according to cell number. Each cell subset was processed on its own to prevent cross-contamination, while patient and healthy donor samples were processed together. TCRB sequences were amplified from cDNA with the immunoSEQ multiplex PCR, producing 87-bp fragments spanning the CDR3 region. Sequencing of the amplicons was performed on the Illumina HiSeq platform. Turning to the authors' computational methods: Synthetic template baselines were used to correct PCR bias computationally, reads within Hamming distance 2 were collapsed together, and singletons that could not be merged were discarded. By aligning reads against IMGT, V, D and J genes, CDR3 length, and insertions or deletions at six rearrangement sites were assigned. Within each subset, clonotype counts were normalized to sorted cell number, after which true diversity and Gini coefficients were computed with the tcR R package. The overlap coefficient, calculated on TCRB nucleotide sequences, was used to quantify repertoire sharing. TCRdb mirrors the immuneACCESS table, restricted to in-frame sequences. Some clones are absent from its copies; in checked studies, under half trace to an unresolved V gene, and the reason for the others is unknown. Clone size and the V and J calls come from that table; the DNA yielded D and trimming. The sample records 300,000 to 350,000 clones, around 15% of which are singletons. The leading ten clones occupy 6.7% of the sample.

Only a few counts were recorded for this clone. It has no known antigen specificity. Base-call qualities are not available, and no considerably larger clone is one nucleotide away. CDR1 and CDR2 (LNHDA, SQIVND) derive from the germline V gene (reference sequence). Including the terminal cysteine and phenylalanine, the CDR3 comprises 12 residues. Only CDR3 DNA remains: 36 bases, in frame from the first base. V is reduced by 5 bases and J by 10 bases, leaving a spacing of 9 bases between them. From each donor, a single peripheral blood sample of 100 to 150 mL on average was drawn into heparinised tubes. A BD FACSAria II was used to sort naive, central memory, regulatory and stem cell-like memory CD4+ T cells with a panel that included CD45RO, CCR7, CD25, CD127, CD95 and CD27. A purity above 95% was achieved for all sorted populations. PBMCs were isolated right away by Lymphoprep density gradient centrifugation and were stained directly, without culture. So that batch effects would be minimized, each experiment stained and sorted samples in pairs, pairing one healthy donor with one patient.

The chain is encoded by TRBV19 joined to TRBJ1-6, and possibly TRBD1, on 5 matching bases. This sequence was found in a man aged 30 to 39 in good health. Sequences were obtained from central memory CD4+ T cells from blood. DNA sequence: TGTGCCAGTAGTCCTGCAGGGTCACCCCTCCACTTT. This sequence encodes CASSPAGSPLHF.